Listed here are 20 T cell receptor beta chains from one sample, sequenced in a study of identical twins. TCRdb redid the calling of the 5' RACE reads with MiXCR, one entry per CDR3 protein. The table has some 630,000 distinct CDR3 sequences, just over 7% seen once; the top ten hold 1.6%. These same records also appear under a second study, on yellow fever vaccine responses in identical twins.

The material sequenced was PBMCs. The source is a young woman in good health.

This clonotype was counted a few times. This rearrangement joins TRBV18 to TRBJ1-2; D gene ambiguous. Trimming took off 3 bases at V and 4 bases at J, with 15 bases between the two ends. Germline CDR1 reads KGHSH; CDR2 reads LQKENI. The CDR3 runs to 15 residues. CDR3 in DNA: TGTGCCAGCTCACCTGAGGGCCAAGGGATCTATGGCTACACCTTC. Translating it yields CASSPEGQGIYGYTF.

This rearrangement joins TRBV10-3 to TRBJ2-7; D may correspond to TRBD1 or TRBD2 (5 bases each). CDR1 and CDR2 (germline): ENHRY, SYGVKD. This CDR3 spans 14 amino acids. V was cut by 6 bases and J by 2 bases, with 14 bases left in between. The CDR3 protein is CAISPRDEAYEQYV. The CDR3 nucleotides are TGTGCCATCAGCCCCCGGGACGAAGCCTACGAGCAGTACGTC.

There are many counts of this clonotype. The V gene is TRBV28, the J gene TRBJ1-2; D may be TRBD1 (6 bases). CDR1 is MDHEN and CDR2 is SYDVKM in the germline V gene. V was clipped by 6 bases and J by 2 bases, with 16 bases between them. This CDR3 comprises 15 residues. This chain's CDR3 is CASRIGGDLNYGYTF. The CDR3 DNA follows: TGTGCCAGCAGGATAGGGGGGGATTTGAACTATGGCTACACCTTC.

Ten or more counts support this clonotype. The rearrangement joins TRBV5-1 to TRBJ1-1, with D possibly being TRBD1 (5 bases). In germline, CDR1 is SGHRS, CDR2 YFSETQ. This CDR3 has 14 residues. V lost 0 bases, J lost 3 bases, and 9 bases lay in between. In DNA form, the CDR3 reads TGCGCCAGCAGCTTGGACGGGGGGTACACTGAAGCTTTCTTT. Translation gives CASSLDGGYTEAFF.

This clonotype was seen repeatedly, ten times or more. This rearrangement joins TRBV29-1 to TRBJ2-7; TRBD2 is a possible D gene (5 bases). V dropped 0 bases and J dropped 2 bases, with 17 bases sitting between them. This CDR3 contains 16 residues. Germline loops: CDR1 SQVTM, CDR2 ANQGSEA. CDR3 region: CSVEDRSGSSPYEQYF. The CDR3 nucleotides are TGCAGCGTTGAAGACCGATCGGGGTCAAGCCCCTACGAGCAGTACTTC.

Many counts were recorded for this clonotype. CDR3 protein: CASSPGTGDLNTEAFF. The CDR3, as DNA: TGCGCCAGCAGCCCTGGGACAGGGGACCTGAACACTGAAGCTTTCTTT. This sequence joins TRBV4-1 and TRBJ1-1, with 10 bases that match TRBD1. CDR3 length equals 16 residues. J was trimmed by 0 bases and V by 4 bases; bases with no gene match: 5. The V gene's germline CDR1 is MGHRA and CDR2 YSYEKL.

This clonotype came up a few times. The rearrangement uses TRBV2 and TRBJ1-4, with a possible D match to TRBD1 (6 bases). Germline V lookup: CDR1 SNHLY, CDR2 FYNNEI. V was shortened by 7 bases and J by 8 bases, with 14 bases between the two germline ends. CDR3 size: 13 residues. This CDR3 is CASKGTGNEKLFF. The CDR3 nucleotides read TGTGCCAGCAAGGGCACAGGGAACGAAAAACTGTTTTTT.

This clonotype was detected many times. The V and J genes are TRBV11-3 and TRBJ1-1, with D maybe TRBD1 (5 bases). Trimming shortened V by 3 bases and J by 7 bases, and 12 bases separated the two germline ends. CDR1 and CDR2 from the germline V gene are SGHNT and YENEEA. The CDR3 is made up of 13 amino acids. CDR3 protein: CASSFEGTGEAFF. CDR3 nucleotides: TGTGCCAGCAGCTTTGAGGGGACGGGTGAAGCTTTCTTT.

A few counts support this clonotype. This sequence joins TRBV6-1 and TRBJ2-1; a possible D gene is TRBD2 (6 bases). The CDR3 length is 16 residues. Germline CDR1 and CDR2: MNHNS and SASEGT. V was clipped by 4 bases and J by 5 bases, with 18 bases between them. CDR3 protein: CASSALAAGSNNEQFF. In DNA, the CDR3 is TGTGCCAGCAGTGCTTTAGCGGCAGGGAGCAACAATGAGCAGTTCTTC.

At least ten counts were recorded for this clonotype. This chain links TRBV5-6 with TRBJ2-7; D call uncertain. This CDR3 spans 12 amino acids. V lost 4 bases and J lost 5, with 10 bases in between. Germline loops: CDR1 SGHDT, CDR2 YYEEEE. CDR3 residues: CASSIDSDEQYF. In nucleotides, the CDR3 is TGTGCCAGCAGCATCGACTCGGACGAGCAGTACTTC.

This clonotype appeared many times. This chain joins TRBV5-5 and TRBJ1-3, with TRBD1 as a possible D gene (5 bases). The CDR3 length is 13 residues. The V and J ends lost 1 base and 4 bases respectively, with 6 bases between them. Germline CDR1 reads SGHKS; CDR2 reads YYEKEE (reference sequence). CDR3: CASSLKGGNTIYF. In DNA form, the CDR3 reads TGTGCCAGCAGCTTGAAGGGGGGAAACACCATATATTTT.

This clonotype was detected many times. J is TRBJ2-7 and V is TRBV6-2 or TRBV6-3; 7 positions agree with TRBD2. Germline CDR1 and CDR2: MNHEY and SVGEGT. The CDR3 loop spans 17 amino acids. The V segment lost 0 bases and the J segment 5 bases; nucleotides outside the gene matches: 13. The CDR3 nucleotides read TGTGCCAGCAGTTACTCAGCCGGGACTAATCTCCTCCACGAGCAGTACGTC. Translation: CASSYSAGTNLLHEQYV.

This clonotype was counted at least ten times. The genes are TRBV5-1 and TRBJ2-2; possibly TRBD2 for D (6 bases). Trimming left V 0 bases short and J 6 bases short, with 15 bases between. The V gene's germline CDR1 is SGHRS and CDR2 YFSETQ. This CDR3 is 16 amino acids long. CDR3 sequence reads: CASSLDYLALAGELFF. The CDR3, as DNA: TGCGCCAGCAGCTTGGACTACCTAGCGTTGGCCGGGGAGCTGTTTTTT.

The CDR3 protein is CASSLNLAGATDTQYF. The DNA of the CDR3 is TGTGCCAGCAGCTTAAACTTAGCGGGGGCAACGGATACGCAGTATTTT. The gene calls are TRBV7-2 and TRBJ2-3, with 9 bases that match TRBD2. V lost 2 bases, J lost 6 bases, and 9 bases stayed unmatched. The CDR3 runs to 16 residues. Germline CDR1 SGHTA, CDR2 FQGNSA.

The V gene is TRBV5-5, the J gene TRBJ1-6; 8 nucleotides align to TRBD1. The junction had 7 bases not matched to a gene; V was cut back by 4 bases and J by 10 bases. Germline V gene sequence: CDR1 SGHKS, CDR2 YYEKEE (reference sequence). This CDR3 contains 14 residues. The CDR3 sequence: CASSQTGAGSPLHF. CDR3 coding DNA: TGTGCCAGCAGCCAGACAGGGGCTGGGTCACCCCTCCACTTT.

The chain employs TRBV5-1 and TRBJ2-3; D is perhaps TRBD2 (6 bases). Germline assignment: CDR1 SGHRS and CDR2 YFSETQ. Trimming removed 0 bases at V and 5 bases at J, with 19 bases between. The CDR3 is 17 residues long. CDR3 bases: TGCGCCAGCAGCTTGGCTCTGGCGGGGCCTGCGCAAGATACGCAGTATTTT. This translates into CASSLALAGPAQDTQYF. Using reference TRBV5-1 and TRBJ2-3 for the parts outside the CDR3, the full variable domain is KAGVTQTPRYLIKTRGQQVTLSCSPISGHRSVSWYQQTPGQGLQFLFEYFSETQRNKGNFPGRFSGRQFSNSRSEMNVSTLELGDSALYLCASSLALAGPAQDTQYFGPGTRLTVL.

A few counts support this clonotype. This sequence joins TRBV4-1 and TRBJ2-6, with D hard to call. CDR3 size: 18 residues. V lost 2 bases to trimming and J lost 0 bases, with 14 bases between them. Germline values: CDR1 MGHRA, CDR2 YSYEKL. The CDR3 DNA reads TGCGCCAGCAGCCAACGGTGGGAAATCCACTCTGGGGCCAACGTCCTGACTTTC. Its protein is CASSQRWEIHSGANVLTF.

The CDR3 is CSVEQLAGGRDTQYF. The CDR3 DNA sequence: TGCAGCGTTGAACAGTTGGCAGGGGGCAGAGATACGCAGTATTTT. The chain joins TRBV29-1 to TRBJ2-3, with 8 bases matching TRBD1. V lost 2 bases to trimming and J lost 5 bases; unmatched junction nucleotides: 9. Germline loops: CDR1 SQVTM, CDR2 ANQGSEA. The CDR3 contains 15 residues.

This clonotype appeared many times. The rearrangement links TRBV7-8 to TRBJ1-1, with 7 bases lining up with TRBD1. CDR1 and CDR2 from the germline V gene are SGHVS and FQNEAQ. This CDR3 is built from 12 residues. Unmatched junction bases numbered 2, after V lost 3 bases and J lost 7 bases. The CDR3 loop reads CASSFRDSEAFF. DNA for the CDR3: TGTGCCAGCAGCTTCCGGGACAGTGAAGCTTTCTTT. The full variable domain, with the rest looked up from reference TRBV7-8 and TRBJ1-1, is GAGVSQSPRYKVAKRGQDVALRCDPISGHVSLFWYQQALGQGPEFLTYFQNEAQLDKSGLPSDRFFAERPEGSVSTLKIQRTQQEDSAVYLCASSFRDSEAFFGQGTRLTVV.

The chain carries TRBV4-1 and TRBJ1-5; TRBD1 might be the D (5 bases). The CDR3 length is 15 residues. V shed 0 bases and J shed 6 bases, with 12 bases lying between them. The V gene's germline CDR1 is MGHRA and CDR2 YSYEKL. In DNA form, the CDR3 reads TGCGCCAGCAGCCAAGACGGTCAGGGCCTTCAGCCCCAGCATTTT. Translation gives CASSQDGQGLQPQHF.